These 31 T cell receptor beta chains came from one sample sequenced in a study of identifying expanded T cells in peripheral blood. The repertoire was sequenced with immunoSEQ multiplex PCR; TCRdb's copy has only in-frame clones and lacks some. This sample has about 91,000 clones; about nine tenths occur once, and the top ten carry 3.5% to 5%. The source material was blood. The receptors here all came from a person aged 18-70 years in good health.

The rearrangement uses TRBV11-3 and TRBJ1-2, with D perhaps TRBD1 (6 bases). V was cut by 4 bases and J by 8 bases, with 17 bases left in between. The CDR3 consists of 14 residues. Per the germline V gene, CDR1 is SGHNT and CDR2 is YENEEA. The CDR3: CASSSPTGLQGYTF. The CDR3 DNA reads TGTGCCAGCAGCTCCCCGACAGGTTTGCAGGGCTACACCTTC. The full variable domain, its missing parts supplied by reference TRBV11-3 and TRBJ1-2, is EAGVVQSPRYKIIEKKQPVAFWCNPISGHNTLYWYLQNLGQGPELLIRYENEEAVDDSQLPKDRFSAERLKGVDSTLKIQPAELGDSAVYLCASSSPTGLQGYTFGSGTRLTVV.

V usage is TRBV7-9 and J usage is TRBJ2-7; D may be TRBD1 (6 bases). The CDR3 runs to 14 residues. V lost 2 bases to trimming and J lost 5 bases, with 13 bases between them. Germline lookup yields CDR1 SEHNR and CDR2 FQNEAQ (reference sequence). CDR3: CASSLRDTRHEQYF. CDR3 nucleotide sequence: TGTGCCAGCAGCTTACGGGACACCCGCCACGAGCAGTACTTC. Using reference TRBV7-9 and TRBJ2-7 for the parts outside the CDR3, the full variable domain is DTGVSQNPRHKITKRGQNVTFRCDPISEHNRLYWYRQTLGQGPEFLTYFQNEAQLEKSRLLSDRFSAERPKGSFSTLEIQRTEQGDSAMYLCASSLRDTRHEQYFGPGTRLTVT.

This clone was seen a few times. The chain uses TRBV6-1 and TRBJ2-6; D gene unclear. Germline CDR1 reads MNHNS; CDR2 reads SASEGT. Trimming shortened V by 1 base and J by 0 bases, and 4 bases separated the two germline ends. CDR3 length: 15 amino acids. Here the CDR3 DNA reads TGTGCCAGCAGTGAAGGAGTCTCTGGGGCCAACGTCCTGACTTTC. Translating it yields CASSEGVSGANVLTF.

The rearrangement links TRBV10-3 to TRBJ2-7, with D possibly TRBD1 on 6 matching bases. The CDR3 contains 14 residues. The germline V gene has CDR1 ENHRY and CDR2 SYGVKD. The V and J ends lost 10 bases and 1 base respectively, with 17 bases between them. CDR3 region: CATTGDRFSYEQYF. The CDR3 coding sequence is TGTGCCACCACTGGAGACAGGTTTTCCTACGAGCAGTACTTC.

V gene TRBV5-6 combines with J gene TRBJ2-1; the match to TRBD2 covers 9 bases. The CDR3 sequence is 15 residues long. CDR1 SGHDT and CDR2 YYEEEE come from the germline V gene. Unmatched junction bases numbered 0, after V lost 0 bases and J lost 2 bases. This CDR3 reads CASSLGGGAYNEQFF. DNA of the CDR3: TGTGCCAGCAGCTTGGGCGGGGGGGCCTACAATGAGCAGTTCTTC.

The V call is TRBV5-6, the J call TRBJ2-7, with TRBD1 matching 8 bases. The V gene end was trimmed by 4 bases and the J gene end by 2 bases; junction bases not matched to a gene: 8. The CDR3 spans 15 residues. Germline V lookup: CDR1 SGHDT, CDR2 YYEEEE. The DNA of the CDR3 is TGTGCCAGCAGCCTTGGGGGGACAGGAGCCTACGAGCAGTACTTC. Translation: CASSLGGTGAYEQYF.

The chain uses TRBV19 and TRBJ2-7, with 9 nucleotides matching TRBD2. Germline trimming cut 1 base from V and 7 bases from J; bases unmatched to any gene: 5. The CDR3 runs 14 residues. Germline lookup yields CDR1 LNHDA and CDR2 SQIVND (reference sequence). CDR3 sequence (DNA): TGTGCCAGTAGTATAGGTAGCGGGAGAGGTGAGCAGTACTTC. Translating it yields CASSIGSGRGEQYF.

V gene TRBV5-4 combines with J gene TRBJ2-1; D ambiguous. The CDR3 is 13 residues long. V lost 0 bases and J lost 7, with 8 bases in between. Germline CDR1 and CDR2: SGHNT and YYREEE (reference sequence). CDR3 coding DNA: TGTGCCAGCAGCTTGGATAGTATGAATGAGCAGTTCTTC. Protein product: CASSLDSMNEQFF.

The chain employs TRBV5-1 and TRBJ2-2, with a possible D match to TRBD1 (5 bases). V lost 0 bases and J 1 base, leaving 10 bases between the germline ends. Germline values: CDR1 SGHRS, CDR2 YFSETQ. The CDR3 is 16 residues long. The CDR3 coding sequence is TGCGCCAGCAGCTTGGAATCAGGGCGGAACACCGGGGAGCTGTTTTTT. Amino acids: CASSLESGRNTGELFF.

V gene TRBV5-6 combines with J gene TRBJ2-3; D remains ambiguous. The CDR3 spans 15 residues. Trimming left V 0 bases short and J 0 bases short, with 8 bases between. In germline, CDR1 is SGHDT, CDR2 YYEEEE. CDR3 nucleotides: TGTGCCAGCAGCTTGGTTACTGGAAGCACAGATACGCAGTATTTT. Translating it yields CASSLVTGSTDTQYF.

The chain couples TRBV2 to TRBJ1-2; D is unclear. V was cut by 8 bases and J by 8 bases, with 9 bases left in between. CDR1 is SNHLY, CDR2 FYNNEI, per germline. This CDR3 contains 10 residues. In DNA, the CDR3 is TGTGCCAGCCGCTGGGAGGGCTACACCTTC. It encodes CASRWEGYTF. Full variable domain (remainder filled in from reference TRBV2 and TRBJ1-2): EPEVTQTPSHQVTQMGQEVILRCVPISNHLYFYWYRQILGQKVEFLVSFYNNEISEKSEIFDDQFSVERPDGSNFTLKIRSTKLEDSAMYFCASRWEGYTFGSGTRLTVV.

This clone showed up just a few times. The CDR3 nucleotides are TGCGCCAGCAGCCAAGACCCGACCAAACCCTACAATGAGCAGTTCTTC. Amino acids: CASSQDPTKPYNEQFF. The chain has TRBV4-3 and TRBJ2-1, with D uncertain. V was trimmed by 0 bases and J by 2 bases, leaving 11 bases between them. Per germline, CDR1 LGHNA and CDR2 YSLEER. The CDR3 consists of 16 residues.

V is TRBV7-9 and J is TRBJ1-5; a possible D gene is TRBD1 (6 bases). This CDR3 comprises 14 residues. Trimming pared 5 bases from V and 5 bases from J, leaving 13 bases between. Germline V gene data show CDR1 as SEHNR and CDR2 as FQNEAQ (reference sequence). Here the CDR3 DNA reads TGTGCCAGCAGCCGACAGGCCGGTGATCAGCCCCAGCATTTT. Amino acids: CASSRQAGDQPQHF.

The gene calls are TRBV6-6 and TRBJ2-7, with a weak D call TRBD2 (7 bases). Between the trimmed V and J ends, which lost 7 bases and 5 bases, there was a span of 18 bases. The CDR3 has 14 residues. Germline V CDR1 and CDR2: MNHNY, SVGAGI (reference sequence). The CDR3 nucleotides read TGTGCCAGCACGCGAGAGGGGGGGTGGGACGAGCAGTACTTC. The encoded protein is CASTREGGWDEQYF.

This sequence joins TRBV15 and TRBJ2-7; D perhaps matches TRBD2 (5 bases). CDR1 is LNHNV and CDR2 is YYDKDF in the germline V gene (reference sequence). The germline V and J ends were trimmed by 4 bases and 3 bases, with 10 bases remaining between them. This CDR3 comprises 13 residues. The CDR3 reads CATSTTNNYEQYF. The CDR3 DNA reads as TGTGCCACCAGCACGACTAATAACTACGAGCAGTACTTC.

The chain has TRBV7-9 and TRBJ1-6; D might be TRBD1 (6 bases). The length of the CDR3 is 14 residues. Between the trimmed V and J ends, which lost 1 base and 7 bases, there was a span of 8 bases. In germline, CDR1 is SEHNR, CDR2 FQNEAQ (reference sequence). The CDR3 reads CASSLERGNSPLHF. DNA for the CDR3: TGTGCCAGCAGCTTAGAAAGGGGGAATTCACCCCTCCACTTT. Full variable domain (remainder filled in from reference TRBV7-9 and TRBJ1-6): DTGVSQNPRHKITKRGQNVTFRCDPISEHNRLYWYRQTLGQGPEFLTYFQNEAQLEKSRLLSDRFSAERPKGSFSTLEIQRTEQGDSAMYLCASSLERGNSPLHFGNGTRLTVT.

The chain carries TRBV18 and TRBJ2-5; 8 nucleotides match TRBD1. The CDR3 is made up of 18 amino acids. CDR1 is KGHSH, CDR2 LQKENI, per germline. Trimming removed 0 bases from V and 4 bases from J; junction bases left unmatched: 13. The CDR3 nucleotides are TGTGCCAGCTCACCACCGAGGGGGACAGGAGCGGCAGGAGAGACCCAGTACTTC. Amino acids: CASSPPRGTGAAGETQYF.

The V gene is TRBV19, the J gene TRBJ2-7, with TRBD2 matching 16 bases. The trim removed 5 bases at V and 0 bases at J, leaving 7 bases unmatched. CDR1 and CDR2 from the germline V gene are LNHDA and SQIVND (reference sequence). CDR3 length: 18 residues. CDR3: CASSDGTSGREDSYEQYF. The CDR3 nucleotides are TGTGCCAGTAGTGACGGGACTAGCGGGAGGGAAGACTCCTACGAGCAGTACTTC. The full variable domain, completed using reference TRBV19 and TRBJ2-7, is DGGITQSPKYLFRKEGQNVTLSCEQNLNHDAMYWYRQDPGQGLRLIYYSQIVNDFQKGDIAEGYSVSREKKESFPLTVTSAQKNPTAFYLCASSDGTSGREDSYEQYFGPGTRLTVT.

This sequence joins TRBV27 and TRBJ1-2; 10 positions match TRBD1. This CDR3 is 16 amino acids long. The V gene's germline CDR1 is MNHEY and CDR2 SMNVEV (reference sequence). The V segment lost 6 bases and the J segment 4 bases; nucleotides outside the gene matches: 11. The CDR3 nucleotides are TGTGCCAGCAGCAACATGGGGACAGGGGTCTTCTATGGCTACACCTTC. It is translated as CASSNMGTGVFYGYTF.

This sequence joins TRBV7-6 and TRBJ1-5, with D hard to call. Germline lookup yields CDR1 SGHVS and CDR2 FNYEAQ. Between the trimmed V and J ends, which lost 6 bases and 8 bases, there was a span of 14 bases. This CDR3 has 13 residues. The CDR3 DNA sequence: TGTGCCAGCAGTATTACCCCGGGCAAGCCCCAGCATTTT. It encodes CASSITPGKPQHF.

This clone was counted a single time. The CDR3 is CASSLGGTAPYGYTF. The CDR3 DNA reads TGCGCCAGCAGCCTGGGAGGGACAGCTCCCTATGGCTACACCTTC. The rearrangement joins TRBV5-1 to TRBJ1-2, with TRBD1 matching 7 bases. Per germline, CDR1 SGHRS and CDR2 YFSETQ. The CDR3 consists of 15 residues. Germline trimming cut 4 bases from V and 4 bases from J; bases unmatched to any gene: 10.

The chain employs TRBV5-8 and TRBJ2-2, with 13 bases identical to TRBD2. This CDR3 comprises 18 residues. The ends lost 0 bases at V and 4 bases at J; junction bases unmatched: 6. Germline V gene lookup returns CDR1 SGHTS and CDR2 YDEGEE. Written as DNA, the CDR3 is TGTGCCAGCAGCTTGGTGGTGGGACTAGCGGGGCCCACCGGGGAGCTGTTTTTT. Translating gives CASSLVVGLAGPTGELFF.

This rearrangement joins TRBV5-4 to TRBJ2-3; no reliable D call. The germline V and J ends were trimmed by 0 bases and 7 bases, with 6 bases remaining between them. The CDR3 extends over 12 amino acids. Germline values: CDR1 SGHNT, CDR2 YYREEE (reference sequence). Here the CDR3 DNA reads TGTGCCAGCAGCTTGGGGCAGAATACGCAGTATTTT. Translation: CASSLGQNTQYF. The full variable domain, rest sourced from reference TRBV5-4 and TRBJ2-3, is ETGVTQSPTHLIKTRGQQVTLRCSSQSGHNTVSWYQQALGQGPQFIFQYYREEENGRGNFPPRFSGLQFPNYSSELNVNALELDDSALYLCASSLGQNTQYFGPGTRLTVL.

This chain joins TRBV29-1 and TRBJ2-7, with 7 positions matching TRBD1. CDR3 length: 14 amino acids. V shed 8 bases and J 0 bases; nucleotides not matched to a gene: 10. Germline V gene sequence: CDR1 SQVTM, CDR2 ANQGSEA. The chain's CDR3 is CSTKDRVDSYEQYF. CDR3 in DNA: TGCAGCACCAAAGACAGGGTCGACTCCTACGAGCAGTACTTC.

V and J are TRBV30 and TRBJ1-4; D might be TRBD1 (5 bases). V was trimmed by 2 bases and J by 8 bases, leaving 15 bases between them. The CDR3 has 14 amino acids. The germline V gene encodes CDR1 GTSNPN and CDR2 SVGIG (reference sequence). This CDR3 is CAWSRRDGAEKLFF. The CDR3 coding sequence is TGTGCCTGGAGTCGGAGGGATGGGGCCGAAAAACTGTTTTTT. The variable domain in full, completed from reference TRBV30 and TRBJ1-4, reads SQTIHQWPATLVQPVGSPLSLECTVEGTSNPNLYWYRQAAGRGLQLLFYSVGIGQISSEVPQNLSASRPQDRQFILSSKKLLLSDSGFYLCAWSRRDGAEKLFFGSGTQLSVL.

This chain joins TRBV7-9 and TRBJ2-5; no clear D. The CDR3 loop spans 12 amino acids. The germline CDR1 and CDR2 sequences are SEHNR and FQNEAQ (reference sequence). V was cut by 3 bases and J by 0 bases, with 2 bases left in between. CDR3 residues: CASSFYQETQYF. The CDR3 DNA follows: TGTGCCAGCAGCTTTTACCAAGAGACCCAGTACTTC. Looking up the rest from reference TRBV7-9 and TRBJ2-5 gives the full variable domain: DTGVSQNPRHKITKRGQNVTFRCDPISEHNRLYWYRQTLGQGPEFLTYFQNEAQLEKSRLLSDRFSAERPKGSFSTLEIQRTEQGDSAMYLCASSFYQETQYFGPGTRLLVL.

The chain is built from TRBV7-3 and TRBJ2-1; 7 positions agree with TRBD1. Trimming removed 4 bases from V and 5 bases from J; junction bases left unmatched: 2. The CDR3 contains 13 residues. Germline CDR1 SGHTA, CDR2 FQGTGA. CDR3 DNA: TGTGCCAGCAGCTCGGGACAGAACAATGAGCAGTTCTTC. It specifies CASSSGQNNEQFF.

The V call is TRBV9, the J call TRBJ2-3; 7 bases map to TRBD2. This CDR3 has 15 residues. Looked up from germline, CDR1 is SGDLS and CDR2 is YYNGEE. The J segment lost 3 bases and the V segment lost 0 bases, leaving 4 bases of the junction unmatched. CDR3 DNA: TGTGCCAGCAGCGTAGGAGCGGGAACAACAGATACGCAGTATTTT. Translating it yields CASSVGAGTTDTQYF.

The chain is built from TRBV28 and TRBJ2-7, with D maybe TRBD2 (7 bases). V was pared by 3 bases and J by 3 bases, with 12 bases between. The CDR3 runs to 14 residues. Germline lookup yields CDR1 MDHEN and CDR2 SYDVKM. The DNA of the CDR3 is TGTGCCAGCAGTTTTGGGGGGGCCCACTACGAGCAGTACTTC. Residues: CASSFGGAHYEQYF.

The chain joins TRBV27 to TRBJ2-1; D unresolved. The CDR3 contains 12 residues. Trimming took 3 bases from V and 10 from J, leaving 10 bases between them. Per germline, CDR1 MNHEY and CDR2 SMNVEV (reference sequence). CDR3 DNA sequence: TGTGCCAGCAGTTTCCTCTCGGGCGAGCAGTTCTTC. Translation gives CASSFLSGEQFF.

The rearrangement uses TRBV9 and TRBJ2-1, with D possibly being TRBD1 or TRBD2 (5 bases each). Germline CDR1 is SGDLS and CDR2 is YYNGEE. This CDR3 is built from 14 residues. V was trimmed by 4 bases and J by 9 bases, leaving 17 bases between them. CDR3 loop: CASSPQMGPGEQFF. CDR3 in DNA: TGTGCCAGCAGCCCTCAGATGGGACCCGGTGAGCAGTTCTTC.